This note documents a single T cell receptor (beta chain) sequence. As yet, its antigen is unknown. A junction boundary mismatches the germline segment, possibly from a read error. The CDR3 end is not reached by the read, which stops 3 residues before it; the germline J gene fills it in. Distinct nucleotide sequences in the sample also encode this CDR3. These data come from a study of T cells in women clearing cervical HPV infection. Study outcomes and limitations: TRBV6-7 abundance was lower in cases than controls (0.11% versus 0.16%).

Germline V gene data show CDR1 as SGHRS and CDR2 as YFSETQ. The CDR3 spans 19 residues. Generated by immunoSEQ multiplex PCR, the TCRdb table keeps only in-frame clones and is missing some. Its clone listing holds roughly 45,000 clones. The chain employs TRBV5-1 and TRBJ1-3; 7 bases match TRBD1. The TCR sequence derives from a woman aged 18-70 years with a cervical HPV16 infection that either progressed to CIN3+ or cleared (not recorded which). Sequences were obtained from blood buffy coat. The CDR3 bases that were read are TGCGCCAGCAGCTTGGCTACAGGACAGGCTTCTACCTCTGGAAACACG. Amino acids: CASSLATGQASTSGNT. In full, the CDR3 is CASSLATGQASTSGNTIYF.